Listed here are 8 T cell receptor beta chains from one sample, sequenced in a study of shared clonotypes between healthy human individuals. Sequencing was performed with immunoSEQ multiplex PCR; in TCRdb, only in-frame clones are kept and a portion is missing. Of under 2,500,000 clones listed, about 94% are singletons. The sequencing sample was made of naive CD4+ T cells sorted from blood. The subset was: CD45RA+ positively selected. The receptors were sampled from a man aged 18 to 35 in good health.

The chain joins TRBV2 to TRBJ2-3; D gene unclear. The CDR3 totals 12 residues. Germline CDR1 reads SNHLY; CDR2 reads FYNNEI. V dropped 8 bases and J dropped 4 bases, with 10 bases sitting between them. The CDR3 reads CASRTHADTQYF. DNA for the CDR3: TGTGCCAGCCGGACCCACGCAGATACGCAGTATTTT.

This clone was recorded a few times. V and J are TRBV6-5 and TRBJ1-6; D uncertain. This CDR3 is built from 13 residues. The germline V gene encodes CDR1 MNHEY and CDR2 SVGAGI. V was shortened by 2 bases and J by 9 bases, with 8 bases between the two germline ends. The CDR3 sequence is CASSYDGGSPLHF. The CDR3 DNA sequence: TGTGCCAGCAGTTACGACGGAGGTTCACCCCTCCACTTT.

The chain has TRBV29-1 and TRBJ1-3; D not resolved. The CDR3 contains 14 residues. Trimming removed 6 bases at V and 2 bases at J, with 14 bases between. CDR1 is SQVTM, CDR2 ANQGSEA, per germline. The CDR3 DNA follows: TGCAGCGTCCTACTGCAGGCAGCTGGAAACACCATATATTTT. Translation: CSVLLQAAGNTIYF.

The chain recombines TRBV7-2 with TRBJ1-4; 10 bases map to TRBD1. Germline CDR1 reads SGHTA; CDR2 reads FQGNSA. Trimming at V came to 4 bases and at J to 7 bases, leaving 6 bases not matched to a gene. The CDR3 spans 15 residues. This chain's CDR3 is CASSSDRGRSEKLFF. The CDR3 coding sequence is TGTGCCAGCAGCTCAGACAGGGGGCGATCTGAAAAACTGTTTTTT.

This sequence joins TRBV9 and TRBJ1-6, with 10 bases matching TRBD1. The CDR3 consists of 17 residues. Per germline, CDR1 SGDLS and CDR2 YYNGEE. V trimming: 7 bases; J trimming: 2 bases; junction bases outside the gene matches: 9. CDR3 DNA: TGTGCCAGCCTTGGGACAGGGGTAAGGGCCTATAATTCACCCCTCCACTTT. The encoded protein is CASLGTGVRAYNSPLHF.

The chain carries TRBV7-9 and TRBJ2-6, with D hard to call. CDR1 SEHNR and CDR2 FQNEAQ come from the germline V gene (reference sequence). This CDR3 has 14 residues. V lost 4 bases, J lost 0 bases, and 4 bases lay in between. CDR3 residues: CASSWDSGANVLTF. CDR3 nucleotides: TGTGCCAGCAGCTGGGACTCTGGGGCCAACGTCCTGACTTTC.

V is TRBV19 and J is TRBJ1-5; D is perhaps TRBD1 (6 bases). Between the trimmed V and J ends, which lost 6 bases and 0 bases, there was a span of 12 bases. The germline V gene encodes CDR1 LNHDA and CDR2 SQIVND (reference sequence). The CDR3 covers 15 residues. CDR3 residues: CASRQPGASNQPQHF. The DNA for the CDR3 is TGTGCCAGTAGACAACCAGGGGCTAGCAATCAGCCCCAGCATTTT.

The chain couples TRBV30 to TRBJ1-6; possible D gene TRBD1, 6 bases. The germline gives CDR1 GTSNPN, CDR2 SVGIG (reference sequence). V gave up 3 bases and J gave up 9 bases, with 24 bases separating them. CDR3 length: 17 amino acids. The CDR3 DNA reads TGTGCCTGGAGCCACCGCCGTAACCCCGGGACACCTTCACCCCTCCACTTT. This translates into CAWSHRRNPGTPSPLHF.